This is a list of T cell receptor beta chains from one sample in a study of spatial heterogeneity in lung cancer. From the 5' RACE reads, TCRdb called clonotypes with MiXCR, one entry per CDR3 protein. Of under 150,000 distinct CDR3 sequences in the sample, 10% to 11% were seen once. Here the sequenced sample was PBMCs, taken at follow-up. The origin of the receptors is a female donor with early-stage non-small cell lung cancer. CDR3s include the opening cysteine and the closing phenylalanine or tryptophan. D genes are given only for firm matches. Size tells how often a clone was seen (once, few, many) or the class of an expanded clone, and some rows leave it out.

j_gene | v_gene | len | d_gene | abundance | CDR3aa | CDR3nt
TRBJ2-1 | TRBV10-3 | 15 | TRBD2 | many | CAISSLAGGVNEQFF | TGTGCCATCAGTTCTCTAGCGGGAGGAGTCAATGAGCAGTTCTTC
TRBJ2-1 | TRBV2 | 18 | - | - | CASFVGAVRDSTNNEQFF | TGTGCCAGCTTCGTAGGAGCGGTACGGGACTCCACTAACAATGAGCAGTTCTTC
TRBJ2-1 | TRBV11-2 | 16 | TRBD2 | many | CASSFKRDRAYNEQFF | TGTGCCAGCAGCTTTAAGCGGGACCGAGCATACAATGAGCAGTTCTTC
TRBJ2-3 | TRBV28 | 13 | - | - | CASRTMSPDTQYF | TGTGCCAGCCGGACAATGTCCCCAGATACGCAGTATTTT
TRBJ2-1 | TRBV7-9 | 12 | - | - | CASSLGGFQQFF | TGTGCCAGCAGCTTAGGGGGTTTTCAGCAGTTCTTC
TRBJ2-1 | TRBV5-1 | 15 | TRBD2 | many | CASSLSGLAGAEQFF | TGCGCCAGCAGCTTGTCCGGACTAGCGGGAGCCGAGCAGTTCTTC
TRBJ2-1 | TRBV3-1 | 16 | TRBD2 | few | CASSFTSGAAQGEQFF | TGTGCCAGCAGCTTTACTAGCGGGGCCGCCCAAGGTGAGCAGTTCTTC
TRBJ2-7 | TRBV6-1 | 12 | TRBD1 | - | CASTGTVYEQYF | TGTGCCAGCACCGGGACAGTCTACGAGCAGTACTTC
TRBJ2-1 | TRBV7-8 | 15 | - | many | CASSLAAGNYNEQFF | TGTGCCAGCAGCTTAGCGGCAGGGAACTACAATGAGCAGTTCTTC
TRBJ2-3 | TRBV28 | 16 | - | few | CASSSSTAGGTDTQYF | TGTGCCAGCAGTTCTTCAACCGCCGGAGGGACAGATACGCAGTATTTT
TRBJ1-1 | TRBV28 | 15 | - | - | CATRGSRGLNTEAFF | TGTGCCACCAGGGGTTCGCGCGGGCTGAACACTGAAGCTTTCTTT
TRBJ1-3 | TRBV16 | 16 | - | - | CASSQVLQPSGNTIYF | TGTGCCAGCAGCCAAGTTTTACAGCCCTCTGGAAACACCATATATTTT
TRBJ2-3 | TRBV29-1 | 15 | - | - | CSVAGTLGSTDTQYF | TGCAGCGTTGCGGGGACTCTGGGAAGCACAGATACGCAGTATTTT
TRBJ1-1 | TRBV5-1 | 15 | - | few | CASSLAQWANTEAFF | TGCGCCAGCAGCTTGGCACAGTGGGCGAACACTGAAGCTTTCTTT
TRBJ2-4 | TRBV9 | 14 | - | - | CASSVGLAKNIQYF | TGTGCCAGCAGCGTGGGACTAGCCAAAAACATTCAGTACTTC
TRBJ2-5 | TRBV10-1 | 13 | - | few | CASSELGSETQYF | TGCGCCAGCAGTGAGCTGGGTTCAGAGACCCAGTACTTC
TRBJ2-7 | TRBV30 | 12 | - | - | CAWRNWGSEQYF | TGTGCCTGGAGGAACTGGGGAAGCGAGCAGTACTTC
TRBJ1-4 | TRBV4-2 | 17 | - | - | CASLSGRDSATNEKLFF | TGTGCCAGCCTCAGCGGGAGGGACTCCGCAACTAATGAAAAACTGTTTTTT
TRBJ2-2 | TRBV7-6 | 15 | TRBD2 | - | CASSLREGSTGELFF | TGTGCCAGCAGCTTAAGGGAGGGAAGCACCGGGGAGCTGTTTTTT
TRBJ2-3 | TRBV20-1 | 18 | TRBD2 | many | CSARDRLAGLLKADTQYF | TGCAGTGCTAGAGATCGGCTAGCGGGACTCTTAAAGGCAGATACGCAGTATTTT
TRBJ2-3 | TRBV6-1 | 14 | - | many | CASDRRGAGDTQYF | TGTGCCTCTGACCGTCGGGGCGCGGGAGATACGCAGTATTTT
TRBJ1-5 | TRBV12-3/TRBV12-4 | 17 | TRBD1 | - | CASSLADRAFSNQPQHF | TGTGCCAGCAGTTTAGCCGACAGGGCTTTTAGCAATCAGCCCCAGCATTTT
TRBJ1-5 | TRBV10-3 | 15 | TRBD1 | many | CAISESGPGGLPQHF | TGTGCCATCAGTGAGTCAGGTCCAGGGGGGCTGCCCCAGCATTTT
TRBJ1-2 | TRBV10-2 | 14 | - | many | CASKDSTIDYGYTF | TGCGCCAGCAAGGACTCTACGATAGACTATGGCTACACCTTC
TRBJ2-1 | TRBV28 | 15 | TRBD2 | many | CASSFSGTRYNEQFF | TGTGCCAGCAGTTTTAGTGGGACTAGGTACAATGAGCAGTTCTTC
TRBJ2-5 | TRBV5-1 | 15 | TRBD1 | few | CASGAGTGIGETQYF | TGCGCCAGCGGCGCCGGGACAGGGATAGGAGAGACCCAGTACTTC
TRBJ2-7 | TRBV20-1 | 16 | TRBD2 | - | CSAASGASGLRREQYF | TGCAGTGCCGCGAGCGGGGCTAGCGGCCTACGTCGGGAGCAGTACTTC
TRBJ2-3 | TRBV6-2/TRBV6-3 | 15 | - | many | CASSSLADSTDTQYF | TGTGCCAGCAGTTCCTTAGCGGATAGCACAGATACGCAGTATTTT
TRBJ2-2 | TRBV7-3 | 16 | TRBD2 | many | CASSLKLAGLTGELFF | TGTGCCAGCAGCTTAAAACTAGCGGGACTCACCGGGGAGCTGTTTTTT
TRBJ1-2 | TRBV9 | 13 | - | many | CASRRNVGYGYTF | TGTGCCAGCAGGCGAAACGTTGGCTATGGCTACACCTTC
TRBJ1-5 | TRBV28 | 14 | - | many | CASQGAPGNQPQHF | TGTGCCAGCCAGGGCGCTCCGGGCAATCAGCCCCAGCATTTT
TRBJ2-1 | TRBV10-3 | 14 | TRBD2 | many | CAISPGTSSNEQFF | TGTGCCATCAGTCCCGGGACTAGCAGTAATGAGCAGTTCTTC
TRBJ1-5 | TRBV28 | 13 | - | few | CASSLANPQPQHF | TGTGCCAGCAGTTTGGCCAATCCCCAACCCCAGCATTTT
TRBJ1-5 | TRBV28 | 15 | - | few | CASAWREYSNQPQHF | TGTGCCAGCGCCTGGCGCGAGTATAGCAATCAGCCCCAGCATTTT
TRBJ1-1 | TRBV20-1 | 12 | - | few | CSARGRGGEAFF | TGCAGTGCTAGGGGCAGGGGTGGAGAAGCTTTCTTT
TRBJ2-1 | TRBV18 | 13 | - | once | CASSLQGGNEQFF | TGTGCCAGCTCACTGCAGGGGGGCAATGAGCAGTTCTTC
TRBJ1-3 | TRBV5-8 | 13 | - | many | CASSLPPGNTIYF | TGTGCCAGCAGCTTGCCACCTGGAAACACCATATATTTT
TRBJ2-1 | TRBV7-2 | 15 | TRBD1 | - | CASSSEGQSYNEQFF | TGTGCCAGCAGCTCAGAGGGACAGTCCTACAATGAGCAGTTCTTC
TRBJ2-3 | TRBV5-1 | 16 | TRBD1 | few | CASSLARDRNTDTQYF | TGCGCCAGCAGCTTGGCCCGGGACAGAAACACAGATACGCAGTATTTT
TRBJ1-2 | TRBV28 | 13 | - | few | CASGRQSNYGYTF | TGTGCCAGCGGCAGACAGTCTAACTATGGCTACACCTTC
TRBJ2-2 | TRBV23-1 | 16 | TRBD1 | - | CASSQGETGDTGELFF | TGCGCCAGCAGTCAAGGGGAGACAGGGGACACCGGGGAGCTGTTTTTT
TRBJ2-3 | TRBV10-2 | 16 | - | few | CASSEPSAFITDTQYF | TGCGCCAGCAGTGAACCATCAGCATTCATCACAGATACGCAGTATTTT
TRBJ1-2 | TRBV28 | 16 | - | many | CASSLFSQTFNYGYTF | TGTGCCAGCAGTTTATTTTCGCAGACCTTTAACTATGGCTACACCTTC
TRBJ1-1 | TRBV12-3/TRBV12-4 | 11 | - | many | CASRIGTVIFF | TGTGCCAGCAGGATCGGGACTGTTATCTTCTTT
TRBJ2-5 | TRBV29-1 | 11 | - | - | CSGTRGETQYF | TGCAGCGGAACTAGGGGAGAGACCCAGTACTTC
TRBJ2-7 | TRBV14 | 17 | - | many | CASSQAPLSGGPYEQYF | TGTGCCAGCAGCCAAGCTCCGCTTTCCGGGGGCCCCTACGAGCAGTACTTC
TRBJ2-5 | TRBV5-1 | 15 | - | few | CASSLSTIDQETQYF | TGCGCCAGCAGCTTGTCGACTATTGATCAAGAGACCCAGTACTTC
TRBJ2-2 | TRBV19 | 15 | TRBD2 | - | CASRTSGASTGELFF | TGTGCCAGTAGAACTAGCGGGGCGTCCACCGGGGAGCTGTTTTTT
TRBJ1-2 | TRBV25-1 | 15 | TRBD1 | - | CASSEPTGAFYGYTF | TGTGCCAGCAGTGAACCCACAGGGGCCTTCTATGGCTACACCTTC
TRBJ2-2 | TRBV6-6 | 15 | TRBD1 | many | CASSYSGQFTGELFF | TGTGCCAGCAGTTACTCGGGACAGTTCACCGGGGAGCTGTTTTTT
TRBJ2-1 | TRBV19 | 18 | TRBD2 | - | CASSIPRASGRTRNEQFF | TGTGCCAGTAGTATACCCCGGGCTAGCGGGAGGACCAGGAATGAGCAGTTCTTC
TRBJ2-7 | TRBV20-1 | 12 | TRBD2 | - | CSSERETGEQYF | TGCAGCTCGGAGCGGGAGACGGGGGAGCAGTACTTC
TRBJ2-3 | TRBV28 | 14 | TRBD2 | - | CASIGLASTDTQYF | TGTGCCAGCATCGGACTAGCCAGCACAGATACGCAGTATTTT